These 15 T cell receptor beta chains share one sample of origin, sequenced in a study of T-cell reconstitution after alpha-beta-depleted transplantation in children. Unique molecular identifiers were used in preparing the TCRbeta library. TCRdb reanalysed the PCR reads using MiXCR and keeps one entry per CDR3 protein. Of 150,000 to 200,000 distinct CDR3 sequences in the sample, roughly 7.5% were seen once. The sequences come from PBMCs from the stem cell graft donor, collected from the stem cell graft. These receptors came from a human donor who donated a stem cell graft to a child with Wiskott-Aldrich syndrome.

There are many counts of this clonotype. The chain employs TRBV29-1 and TRBJ1-2; no reliable D call. V was trimmed by 0 bases and J by 6 bases, leaving 14 bases between them. CDR1 and CDR2 (germline): SQVTM, ANQGSEA. The CDR3 runs 14 residues. The chain's CDR3 is CSVEDQRVGNGYTF. In DNA, the CDR3 is TGCAGCGTTGAAGATCAGAGAGTAGGGAATGGCTACACCTTC.

The chain is built from TRBV6-1 and TRBJ1-5; no clear D. The germline CDR1 and CDR2 sequences are MNHNS and SASEGT. The CDR3 runs 15 residues. With 8 bases removed from V and 1 base from J, the gap between germline ends came to 15 bases. The chain's CDR3 is CASLPQPRSNQPQHF. CDR3 in DNA: TGTGCCAGCCTTCCACAACCCAGAAGCAATCAGCCCCAGCATTTT.

This clonotype was detected a few times. V gene TRBV25-1 combines with J gene TRBJ2-5; unclear D gene. The CDR3 sequence is 12 residues long. The V gene lost 5 bases and the J gene lost 5 bases, with 9 bases spanning the gap. Germline CDR1 MGHDK, CDR2 SYGVNS. CDR3 nucleotide sequence: TGTGCCAGCAGTCAGAATGTTGAGACCCAGTACTTC. Translated, it gives CASSQNVETQYF.

This clonotype came up many times. This chain joins TRBV5-1 and TRBJ2-5; 7 positions agree with TRBD1. Germline V CDR1 and CDR2: SGHRS, YFSETQ. The CDR3 length is 14 residues. Unmatched junction bases numbered 5, after V lost 3 bases and J lost 3 bases. As DNA, the CDR3 is TGCGCCAGCAGCTACGGGACAGAAAAAGAGACCCAGTACTTC. Translating it yields CASSYGTEKETQYF.

This clonotype came up many times. The chain is built from TRBV29-1 and TRBJ1-1; TRBD1 is a possible D gene (6 bases). Germline V gives CDR1 SQVTM, CDR2 ANQGSEA. V gave up 6 bases and J gave up 0 bases, with 11 bases separating them. The CDR3 consists of 13 residues. The CDR3 reads CSVPQGLNTEAFF. The CDR3 coding sequence is TGCAGCGTCCCACAGGGATTGAACACTGAAGCTTTCTTT.

The rearrangement uses TRBV19 and TRBJ2-6; 7 bases match TRBD1. The CDR3 is made up of 18 amino acids. Germline V gene sequence: CDR1 LNHDA, CDR2 SQIVND (reference sequence). J gave up 0 bases and V 3 bases, and 8 bases lay outside the gene matches. CDR3 in amino acids: CASSIRDSIFSGANVLTF. DNA for the CDR3: TGTGCCAGTAGTATCCGGGACAGTATTTTCTCTGGGGCCAACGTCCTGACTTTC.

This clonotype showed up many times. V gene TRBV10-3 combines with J gene TRBJ2-5, with 7 bases identical to TRBD1. Trimming removed 6 bases from V and 5 bases from J; junction bases left unmatched: 12. This CDR3 is 15 amino acids long. Germline CDR1 and CDR2: ENHRY and SYGVKD. The CDR3 sequence is CAISTGATQGETQYF. In DNA, the CDR3 is TGTGCCATCAGCACAGGGGCAACTCAAGGCGAGACCCAGTACTTC.

This clonotype came up many times. The chain uses TRBV29-1 and TRBJ1-1; D gene ambiguous. The V gene's germline CDR1 is SQVTM and CDR2 ANQGSEA. The CDR3 has 10 amino acids. V was trimmed by 4 bases and J by 10 bases, leaving 10 bases between them. CDR3 sequence reads: CSVVALRAFF. As DNA, the CDR3 is TGCAGCGTTGTGGCGCTGAGAGCTTTCTTT. Combining the CDR3 with reference TRBV29-1 and TRBJ1-1 gives the whole variable domain SAVISQKPSRDICQRGTSLTIQCQVDSQVTMMFWYRQQPGQSLTLIATANQGSEATYESGFVIDKFPISRPNLTFSTLTVSNMSPEDSSIYLCSVVALRAFFGQGTRLTVV.

This sequence joins TRBV5-5 and TRBJ2-1, with D uncertain. With 5 bases removed from V and 6 bases from J, the gap between germline ends came to 15 bases. The CDR3 runs 14 residues. Germline V gene sequence: CDR1 SGHKS, CDR2 YYEKEE (reference sequence). The CDR3 sequence: CASSAGVICNEQFF. DNA for the CDR3: TGTGCCAGCAGTGCTGGGGTCATCTGCAATGAGCAGTTCTTC.

The gene calls are TRBV19 and TRBJ2-7; TRBD2 is a possible D gene (5 bases). The germline gives CDR1 LNHDA, CDR2 SQIVND (reference sequence). Trimming took off 7 bases at V and 1 base at J, with 23 bases between the two ends. The CDR3 consists of 17 residues. CDR3 DNA sequence: TGTGCCAGTAACCACTGGGTCACCCCATGGGAGTCCTACGAGCAGTACTTC. It specifies CASNHWVTPWESYEQYF.

This clonotype was detected many times. The chain has TRBV5-5 and TRBJ1-3; D is undetermined. The germline CDR1 and CDR2 sequences are SGHKS and YYEKEE (reference sequence). The CDR3 extends over 15 amino acids. Trimming pared 2 bases from V and 0 bases from J, leaving 9 bases between. CDR3 sequence (DNA): TGTGCCAGCAGCTTAATTCCTCTCTCTGGAAACACCATATATTTT. Its protein product is CASSLIPLSGNTIYF.

This clonotype was seen many times. The chain links TRBV7-2 to TRBJ2-1, with TRBD2 identical over 8 bases. Per germline, CDR1 SGHTA and CDR2 FQGNSA. V was pared by 5 bases and J by 2 bases, with 5 bases of the junction left unmatched. This CDR3 contains 15 residues. In nucleotides, the CDR3 is TGTGCCAGCAGCCGAGCGGGAGCGGCCTACAATGAGCAGTTCTTC. Protein product: CASSRAGAAYNEQFF.

This chain connects TRBV7-9 to TRBJ1-5; D is perhaps TRBD1 (5 bases). The germline V gene has CDR1 SEHNR and CDR2 FQNEAQ (reference sequence). The CDR3 is made up of 13 amino acids. Trimming removed 3 bases from V and 4 bases from J, with 7 bases in between. CDR3 coding DNA: TGTGCCAGCAGCTTTGGGGGTAATCAGCCCCAGCATTTT. It codes for CASSFGGNQPQHF.

This clonotype was found many times. The V and J genes are TRBV12-3 or TRBV12-4 and TRBJ2-2; no clear D gene. The V gene lost 7 bases and the J gene lost 1 base, with 7 bases spanning the gap. This CDR3 region has 13 residues. The DNA for the CDR3 is TGTGCCAGCATGCGACGGAACACCGGGGAGCTGTTTTTT. This codes for CASMRRNTGELFF.

This clonotype was seen ten or more times. The chain joins TRBV7-2 to TRBJ1-5, with D tentatively TRBD1 (5 bases). The CDR3 totals 12 residues. CDR1 is SGHTA, CDR2 FQGNSA, per germline. The ends were cut back, 0 bases at V and 9 bases at J, with 6 bases in the middle. CDR3 protein: CASSLAGRPQHF. The CDR3 DNA reads as TGTGCCAGCAGCTTAGCGGGGCGGCCCCAGCATTTT.